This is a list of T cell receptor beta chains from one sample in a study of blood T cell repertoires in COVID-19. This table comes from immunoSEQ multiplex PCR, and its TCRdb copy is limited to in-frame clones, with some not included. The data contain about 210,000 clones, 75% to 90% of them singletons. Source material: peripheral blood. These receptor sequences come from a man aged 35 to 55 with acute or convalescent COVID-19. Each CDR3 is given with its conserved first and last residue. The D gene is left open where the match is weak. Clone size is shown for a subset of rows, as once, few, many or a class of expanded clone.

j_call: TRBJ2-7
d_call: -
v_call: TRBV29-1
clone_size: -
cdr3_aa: CSVGVPGGSYEQYF
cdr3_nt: TGCAGCGTTGGGGTTCCCGGAGGCTCCTACGAGCAGTACTTC

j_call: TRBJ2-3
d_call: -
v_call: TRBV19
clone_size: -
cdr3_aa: CASRDPPGDTQYF
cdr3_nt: TGTGCCAGTAGAGACCCTCCAGGGGATACGCAGTATTTT

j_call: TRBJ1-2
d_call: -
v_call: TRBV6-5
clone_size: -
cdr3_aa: CASSYSGAGGYTF
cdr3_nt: TGTGCCAGCAGTTACTCCGGGGCGGGGGGCTACACCTTC

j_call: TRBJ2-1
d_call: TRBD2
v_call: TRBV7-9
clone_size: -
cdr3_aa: CASSSRGSGGVNNEQFF
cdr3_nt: TGTGCCAGCAGCTCCCGGGGTAGCGGGGGGGTGAACAATGAGCAGTTCTTC

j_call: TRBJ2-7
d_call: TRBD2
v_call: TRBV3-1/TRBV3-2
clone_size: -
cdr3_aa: CASSQDSREGGEQYF
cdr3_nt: TGTGCCAGCAGCCAAGATTCCCGGGAGGGCGGCGAGCAGTACTTC

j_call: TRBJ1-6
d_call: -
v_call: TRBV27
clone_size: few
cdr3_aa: CASRGDSYNSPLHF
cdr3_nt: TGTGCCAGCAGGGGCGACTCCTATAATTCACCCCTCCACTTT

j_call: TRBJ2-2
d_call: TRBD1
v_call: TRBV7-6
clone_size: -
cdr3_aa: CASSSRQGAAMVNTGELFF
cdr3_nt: TGTGCCAGCAGCTCCCGACAGGGGGCGGCTATGGTGAACACCGGGGAGCTGTTTTTT

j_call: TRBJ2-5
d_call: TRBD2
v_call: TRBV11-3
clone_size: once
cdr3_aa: CASSFAGGETQYF
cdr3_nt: TGTGCCAGCAGCTTCGCCGGGGGGGAGACCCAGTACTTC

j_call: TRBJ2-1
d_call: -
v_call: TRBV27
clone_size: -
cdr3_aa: CASKLAAISYNEQFF
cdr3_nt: TGTGCCAGCAAATTGGCGGCAATTTCCTACAATGAGCAGTTCTTC

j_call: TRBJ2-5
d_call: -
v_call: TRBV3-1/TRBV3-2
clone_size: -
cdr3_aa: CASLGAFQETQYF
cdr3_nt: TGTGCCAGCCTGGGGGCCTTCCAAGAGACCCAGTACTTC

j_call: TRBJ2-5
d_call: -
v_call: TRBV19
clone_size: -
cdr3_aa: CASSVEKTAYQETQYF
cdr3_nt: TGTGCCAGTAGTGTAGAGAAGACAGCGTACCAAGAGACCCAGTACTTC

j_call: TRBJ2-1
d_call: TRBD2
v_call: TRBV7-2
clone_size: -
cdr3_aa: CASSLEGSGRGRDEQFF
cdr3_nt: TGTGCCAGCAGCTTAGAGGGGTCCGGGAGGGGACGCGATGAGCAGTTCTTC

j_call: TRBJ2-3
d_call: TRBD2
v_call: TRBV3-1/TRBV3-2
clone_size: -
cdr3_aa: CASSHTAGGSTDTQYF
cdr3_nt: TGTGCCAGCAGCCACACAGCGGGGGGTTCCACAGATACGCAGTATTTT

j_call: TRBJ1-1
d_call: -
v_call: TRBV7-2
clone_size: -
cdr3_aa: CASSLVYAAEAFF
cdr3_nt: TGTGCCAGCAGCTTAGTCTATGCCGCTGAAGCTTTCTTT

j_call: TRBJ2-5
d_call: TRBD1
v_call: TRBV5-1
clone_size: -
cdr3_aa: CASSRTGRQETQYF
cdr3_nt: TGCGCCAGCAGCCGGACAGGCCGACAAGAGACCCAGTACTTC

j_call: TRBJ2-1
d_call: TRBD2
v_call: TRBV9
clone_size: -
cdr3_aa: CASSVHAGGGTSERDEQFF
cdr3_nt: TGTGCCAGCAGCGTACACGCGGGCGGGGGGACTAGCGAGCGTGATGAGCAGTTCTTC

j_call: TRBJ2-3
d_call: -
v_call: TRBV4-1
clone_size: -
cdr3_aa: CASSQEIAGLDTDTQYF
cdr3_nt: TGCGCCAGCAGCCAAGAAATCGCAGGGCTGGACACAGATACGCAGTATTTT

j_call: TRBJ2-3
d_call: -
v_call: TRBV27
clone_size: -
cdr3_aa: CASSLEGYTQYF
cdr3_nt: TGTGCCAGCAGTTTAGAGGGATATACGCAGTATTTT

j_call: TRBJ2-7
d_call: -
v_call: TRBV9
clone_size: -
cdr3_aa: CASSGGPSYEQYF
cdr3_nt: TGTGCCAGCAGCGGGGGGCCTTCCTACGAGCAGTACTTC

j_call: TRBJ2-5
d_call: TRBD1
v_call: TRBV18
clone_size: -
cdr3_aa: CASSPGQEETQYF
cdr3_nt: TGTGCCAGCTCACCGGGACAGGAAGAGACCCAGTACTTC

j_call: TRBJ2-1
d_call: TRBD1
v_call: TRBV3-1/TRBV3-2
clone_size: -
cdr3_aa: CASSPAAAGRTGKQFF
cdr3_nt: TGTGCCAGCAGCCCAGCCGCGGCGGGCCGGACAGGGAAGCAGTTCTTC

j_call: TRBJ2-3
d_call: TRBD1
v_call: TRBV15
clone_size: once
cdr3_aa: CATSKSPGQGFTDTQYF
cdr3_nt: TGTGCCACCAGCAAATCACCGGGACAGGGTTTTACAGATACGCAGTATTTT

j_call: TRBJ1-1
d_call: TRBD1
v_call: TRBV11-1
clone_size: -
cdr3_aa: CASSRDRGAEAFF
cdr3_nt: TGTGCCAGCAGCCGGGACAGGGGGGCTGAAGCTTTCTTT

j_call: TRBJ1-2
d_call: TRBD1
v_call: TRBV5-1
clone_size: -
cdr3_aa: CASSLTGVDYGYTF
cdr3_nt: TGCGCCAGCAGCCTGACAGGGGTCGACTATGGCTACACCTTC

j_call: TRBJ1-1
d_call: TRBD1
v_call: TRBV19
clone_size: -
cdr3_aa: CASSVGTGNTEAFF
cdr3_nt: TGTGCCAGTAGTGTCGGGACAGGGAACACTGAAGCTTTCTTT

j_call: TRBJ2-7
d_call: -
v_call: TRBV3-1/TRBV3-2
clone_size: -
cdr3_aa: CASSQAITGSYEQYF
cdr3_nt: TGTGCCAGCAGCCAAGCCATCACAGGGTCGTACGAGCAGTACTTC

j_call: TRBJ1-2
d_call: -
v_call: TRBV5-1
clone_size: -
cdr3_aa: CASSPAPGNYGYTF
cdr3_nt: TGCGCCAGCAGCCCCGCGCCAGGGAACTATGGCTACACCTTC

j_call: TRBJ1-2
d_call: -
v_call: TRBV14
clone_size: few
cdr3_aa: CASSQVAGTYGYTF
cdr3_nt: TGTGCCAGCAGCCAAGTTGCAGGGACATATGGCTACACCTTC

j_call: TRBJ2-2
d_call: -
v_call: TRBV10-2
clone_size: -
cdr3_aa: CASSESEAGELFF
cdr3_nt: TGCGCCAGCAGTGAGTCAGAGGCCGGGGAGCTGTTTTTT

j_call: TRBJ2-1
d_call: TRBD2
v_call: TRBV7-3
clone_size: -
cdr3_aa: CASSPRLAGVENEQFF
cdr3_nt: TGTGCCAGCAGCCCCCGACTAGCGGGAGTAGAAAATGAGCAGTTCTTC

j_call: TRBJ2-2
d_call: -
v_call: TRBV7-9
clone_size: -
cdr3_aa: CASSPFAVANTGELFF
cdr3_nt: TGTGCCAGCAGCCCGTTCGCAGTCGCGAACACCGGGGAGCTGTTTTTT

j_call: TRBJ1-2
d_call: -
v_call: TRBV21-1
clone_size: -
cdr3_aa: CASSKARGGRDYGYTF
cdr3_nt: TGTGCCAGCAGCAAAGCGCGGGGCGGTAGGGACTATGGCTACACCTTC

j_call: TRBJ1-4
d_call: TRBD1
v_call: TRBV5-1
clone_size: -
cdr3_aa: CASSLARGTATNEKLFF
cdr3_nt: TGCGCCAGCAGCTTGGCCAGGGGGACTGCAACTAATGAAAAACTGTTTTTT

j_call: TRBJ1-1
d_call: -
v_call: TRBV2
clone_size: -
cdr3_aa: CASTAQANTEAFF
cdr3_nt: TGTGCCAGCACCGCCCAAGCGAACACTGAAGCTTTCTTT

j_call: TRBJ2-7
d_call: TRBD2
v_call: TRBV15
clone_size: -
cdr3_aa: CATSGGLAGITYEQYF
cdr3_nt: TGTGCCACCAGCGGGGGACTAGCGGGGATTACCTACGAGCAGTACTTC

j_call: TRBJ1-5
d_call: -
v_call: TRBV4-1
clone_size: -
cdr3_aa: CASSQDRQISNQPQHF
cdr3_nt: TGCGCCAGCAGCCAAGATCGCCAGATTAGCAATCAGCCCCAGCATTTT

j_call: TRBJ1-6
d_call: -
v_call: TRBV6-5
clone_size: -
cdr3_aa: CASSYLGGLNSPLHF
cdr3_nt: TGTGCCAGCAGTTACTTAGGCGGACTCAATTCACCCCTCCACTTT

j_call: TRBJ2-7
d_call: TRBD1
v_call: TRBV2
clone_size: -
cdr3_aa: CASSESNNRDSTYEQYF
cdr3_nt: TGTGCCAGCAGCGAGTCAAATAACCGGGACAGTACTTACGAGCAGTACTTC

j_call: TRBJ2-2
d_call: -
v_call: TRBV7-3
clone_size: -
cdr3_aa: CASSPLSSGGELFF
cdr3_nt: TGTGCCAGCAGCCCTTTAAGTTCCGGCGGGGAGCTGTTTTTT

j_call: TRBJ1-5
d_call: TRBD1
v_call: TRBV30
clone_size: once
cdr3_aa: CAWSGQGLGREPQHF
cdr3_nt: TGTGCCTGGAGCGGACAGGGCCTGGGGAGGGAGCCCCAGCATTTT

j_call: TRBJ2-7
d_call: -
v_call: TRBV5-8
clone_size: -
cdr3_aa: CASSLVDNEQYF
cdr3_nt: TGTGCCAGCAGCTTGGTGGACAACGAGCAGTACTTC

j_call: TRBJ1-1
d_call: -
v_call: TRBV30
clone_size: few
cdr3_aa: CASNPQAFF
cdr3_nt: TGTGCCTCGAACCCTCAGGCTTTCTTT

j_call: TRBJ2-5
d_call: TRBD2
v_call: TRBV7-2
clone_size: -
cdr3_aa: CASSSLAAKETQYF
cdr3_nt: TGTGCCAGCAGCTCTCTAGCGGCCAAAGAGACCCAGTACTTC

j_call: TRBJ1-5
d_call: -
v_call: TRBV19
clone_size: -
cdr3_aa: CASSISLRKTNNQPQHF
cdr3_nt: TGTGCCAGTAGTATTAGTCTACGGAAAACTAACAATCAGCCCCAGCATTTT

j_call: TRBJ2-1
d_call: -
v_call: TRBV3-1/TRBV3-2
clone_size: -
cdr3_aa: CASSQVTGVGEQFF
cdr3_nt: TGTGCCAGCAGCCAAGTTACGGGAGTTGGTGAGCAGTTCTTC

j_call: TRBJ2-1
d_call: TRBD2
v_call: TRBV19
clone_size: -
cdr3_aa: CASSRVASGWDEQFF
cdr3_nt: TGTGCCAGTAGTAGGGTGGCTAGCGGGTGGGATGAGCAGTTCTTC

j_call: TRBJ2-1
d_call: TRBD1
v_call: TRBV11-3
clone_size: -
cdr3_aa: CASSSGTDLSYNEQFF
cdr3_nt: TGTGCCAGCAGCTCCGGGACAGACCTCTCCTACAATGAGCAGTTCTTC

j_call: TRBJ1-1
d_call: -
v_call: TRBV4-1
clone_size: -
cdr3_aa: CASSQDETLVNTEAFF
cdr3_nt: TGCGCCAGCAGCCAAGACGAGACTTTAGTGAACACTGAAGCTTTCTTT

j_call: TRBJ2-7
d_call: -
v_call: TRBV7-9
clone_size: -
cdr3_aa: CASSLGRDWSYEQYF
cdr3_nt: TGTGCCAGCAGCTTAGGTAGGGACTGGTCCTACGAGCAGTACTTC

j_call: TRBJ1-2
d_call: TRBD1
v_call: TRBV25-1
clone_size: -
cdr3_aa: CARGQGRGYTF
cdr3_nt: TGTGCCAGGGGACAGGGCAGGGGCTACACCTTC

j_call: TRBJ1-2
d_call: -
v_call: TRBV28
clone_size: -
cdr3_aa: CASSINRDGYTF
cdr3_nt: TGTGCCAGCAGCATTAACAGGGACGGCTACACCTTC

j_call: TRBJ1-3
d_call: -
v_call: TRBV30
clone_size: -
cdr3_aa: CAWSGGLSSGNTIYF
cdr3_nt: TGTGCCTGGAGTGGGGGACTCAGCTCTGGAAACACCATATATTTT

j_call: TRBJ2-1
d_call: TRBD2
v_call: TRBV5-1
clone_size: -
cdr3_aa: CASSLRRAGAYNEQFF
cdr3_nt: TGCGCCAGCAGCTTAAGACGAGCGGGGGCCTACAATGAGCAGTTCTTC

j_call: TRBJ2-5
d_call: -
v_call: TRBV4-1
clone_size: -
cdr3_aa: CASSQVAGAGETQYF
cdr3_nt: TGCGCCAGCAGCCAAGTGGCGGGGGCGGGAGAGACCCAGTACTTC

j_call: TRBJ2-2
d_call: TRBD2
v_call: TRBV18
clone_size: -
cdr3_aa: CASSPVRQRGAPGELFF
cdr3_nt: TGTGCCAGCTCACCAGTGCGGCAGCGGGGGGCGCCCGGGGAGCTGTTTTTT